This T cell receptor beta chain was observed in a study of neurological immune-mediated disorders. This clonotype came up a few times. Its antigen is unidentified. CDR3 length equals 17 residues. The germline CDR1 and CDR2 sequences are MNHEY and SMNVEV (reference sequence). J was trimmed by 14 bases and V by 4 bases; bases with no gene match: 23. With 10-nucleotide random UMIs included, cDNA was synthesized by 5'RACE. TCRdb reprocessed the 5' RACE reads with MiXCR, giving one entry per CDR3 protein. The data contain under 85,000 distinct CDR3 sequences, around an eighth of them seen just once; the ten biggest clones take up nearly 7%. Study observations and caveats: HTLV-1-associated myelopathy had the most TCR clonal expansion, and multiple sclerosis had the least, less than healthy controls.

The sample taken for sequencing was PBMCs. The receptor was derived from a woman aged 50 to 60 in good health. The J gene is TRBJ2-1, the V gene TRBV27; the match to TRBD2 covers 7 bases. CDR3 nucleotides: TGTGCCAGCAGTTCCCTTCACCAATCGACAGCCCGGGAGGTTAAGTTCTTC. This sequence encodes CASSSLHQSTAREVKFF.